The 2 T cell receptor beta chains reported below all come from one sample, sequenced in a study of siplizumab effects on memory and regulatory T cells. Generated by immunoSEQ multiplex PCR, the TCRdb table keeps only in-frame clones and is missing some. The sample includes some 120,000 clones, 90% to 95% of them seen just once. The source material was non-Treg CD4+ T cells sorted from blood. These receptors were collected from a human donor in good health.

CDR3 coding DNA: TGTGCCAGCAGTTCTCGGACTAGCGGGAGGGCCCACAATGAGCAGTTCTTC. Protein sequence: CASSSRTSGRAHNEQFF. The chain links TRBV27 to TRBJ2-1, with 15 bases identical to TRBD2. This CDR3 is built from 17 residues. Unmatched junction bases numbered 6, after V lost 4 bases and J lost 5 bases. Germline CDR1 reads MNHEY; CDR2 reads SMNVEV (reference sequence).

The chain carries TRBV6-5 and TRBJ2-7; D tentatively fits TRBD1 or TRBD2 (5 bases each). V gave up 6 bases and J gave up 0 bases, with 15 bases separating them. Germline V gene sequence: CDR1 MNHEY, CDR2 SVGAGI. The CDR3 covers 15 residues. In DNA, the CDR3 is TGTGCCAGCAGCCCTGGGACGGAGAGCTCCTACGAGCAGTACTTC. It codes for CASSPGTESSYEQYF.